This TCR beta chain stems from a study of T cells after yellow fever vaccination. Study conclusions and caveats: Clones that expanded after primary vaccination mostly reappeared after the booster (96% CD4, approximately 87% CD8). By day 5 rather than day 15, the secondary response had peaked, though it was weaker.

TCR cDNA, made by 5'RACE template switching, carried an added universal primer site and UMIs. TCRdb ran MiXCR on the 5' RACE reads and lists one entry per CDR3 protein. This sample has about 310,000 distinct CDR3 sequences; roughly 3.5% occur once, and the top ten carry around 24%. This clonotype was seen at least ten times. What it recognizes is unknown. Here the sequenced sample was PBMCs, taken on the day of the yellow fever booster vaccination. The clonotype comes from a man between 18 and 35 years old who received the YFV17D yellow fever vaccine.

In nucleotides, the CDR3 is TGTGCCAGCAGCTTGGGGGGGCGAGGGGCCAACGTCCTGACTTTC. Encoded protein: CASSLGGRGANVLTF. The genes are TRBV7-8 and TRBJ2-6, with D perhaps TRBD2 (7 bases). The CDR3 sequence is 15 residues long. Between the trimmed V and J ends, which lost 3 bases and 4 bases, there was a span of 10 bases. CDR1 and CDR2 (germline): SGHVS, FQNEAQ.